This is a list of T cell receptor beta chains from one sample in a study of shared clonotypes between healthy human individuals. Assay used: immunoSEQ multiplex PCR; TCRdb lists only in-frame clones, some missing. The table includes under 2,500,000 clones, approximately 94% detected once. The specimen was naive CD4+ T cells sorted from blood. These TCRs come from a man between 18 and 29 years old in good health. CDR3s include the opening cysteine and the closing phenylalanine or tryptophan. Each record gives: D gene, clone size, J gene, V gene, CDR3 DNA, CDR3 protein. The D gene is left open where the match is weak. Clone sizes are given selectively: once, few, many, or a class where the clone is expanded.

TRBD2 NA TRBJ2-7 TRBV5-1 TGCGCCAGCAGCTCAGGGACTAGCTTCTACGAGCAGTACTTC CASSSGTSFYEQYF
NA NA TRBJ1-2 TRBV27 TGTGCCAGCAGCCAACTCAGGGTGCCTAACTATGGCTACACCTTC CASSQLRVPNYGYTF
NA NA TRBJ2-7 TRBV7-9 TGTGCCAGCAGCTTAGAAGGAATCTCCTACGAGCAGTACTTC CASSLEGISYEQYF
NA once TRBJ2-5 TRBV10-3 TGTGCCATCAGTGAGTCGGCGGAGTACCAAGAGACCCAGTACTTC CAISESAEYQETQYF
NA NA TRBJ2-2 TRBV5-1 TGCGCCAGCAGCTTCGGCCAGAACACCGGGGAGCTGTTTTTT CASSFGQNTGELFF
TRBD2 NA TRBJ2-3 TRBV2 TGTGCCAGCAGGTTTACTAGCGGGGAAATTCCGTATTTT CASRFTSGEIPYF
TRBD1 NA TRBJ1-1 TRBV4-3 TGCGCCAGCAGCCAAGATAGCGGGACAGGGATTGCTTTCTTT CASSQDSGTGIAFF
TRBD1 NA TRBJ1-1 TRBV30 TGTGCCTGGAGTTCGAACAGGGGCACTGAAGCTTTCTTT CAWSSNRGTEAFF
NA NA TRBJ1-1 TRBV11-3 TGTGCCAGCAGCTTAGAGGCAGGGAAAACTGAAGCTTTCTTT CASSLEAGKTEAFF
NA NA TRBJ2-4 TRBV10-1 TGCGCCAGCAGTGAAAGCGAAATAGCCAAAAACATTCAGTACTTC CASSESEIAKNIQYF
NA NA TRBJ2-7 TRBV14 TGTGCCAGCAGCCAAGGCGGCAGAACCTACGAGCAGTACTTC CASSQGGRTYEQYF
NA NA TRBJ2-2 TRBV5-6 TGTGCCAGCTCTCCGGTATCCACCGGGGAGCTGTTTTTT CASSPVSTGELFF
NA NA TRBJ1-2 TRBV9 TGTGCCAGCAGCCTATCGGGGGTCCGCTACACCTTC CASSLSGVRYTF
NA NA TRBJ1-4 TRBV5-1 TGCGCCAGCGCCTTCAGGACGGTTAATGAAAAACTGTTTTTT CASAFRTVNEKLFF